This TCR beta chain derives from a study of a mutant IDH1 vaccine in newly diagnosed glioma. Background on the study: The initiation of vaccination occurred 4-6 weeks after radiotherapy alone, or with temozolomide cycles.

Clones were sequenced by immunoSEQ multiplex PCR, and TCRdb holds only the in-frame ones, with some missing. The sample records about 110,000 clones, 90% being singletons. Trimming took 5 bases from V and 2 from J; bases not matched to a gene: 12. Germline CDR1 SGHNT, CDR2 YYREEE (reference sequence). The CDR3 is 16 amino acids. This clone has only a few counts. Its target is unknown. Stated time point: week 11, during vaccination. Vaccine doses each comprised 300 ug of mutant IDH1 20-mer peptide, with topical imiquimod. This TCR was sampled from a woman aged 50 to 65 with glioma. This chain links TRBV5-4 with TRBJ2-7; TRBD1 aligns across 8 bases. Source: PBMCs, taken from a glioma patient whose treatment included an IDH1 peptide vaccine. CDR3 sequence: CASSFGGRGQTYEQYF. CDR3 DNA: TGTGCCAGCAGTTTTGGGGGCAGGGGGCAAACCTACGAGCAGTACTTC.